The rows below give T cell receptor beta chains drawn from one sample of a study of blood T cells in healthy people across ages. TCRdb ran MiXCR on the 5' RACE reads and lists one entry per CDR3 protein. The table shows about 800,000 distinct CDR3 sequences, with about 46% occurring only once. The sequencing sample was made of blood. The receptors were gathered from a man older than 75 in good health. CDR3s include the opening cysteine and the closing phenylalanine or tryptophan. Each record gives: D gene, clone size, J gene, V gene, CDR3 protein, CDR3 DNA. A D gene is named only where the DNA matches it firmly. Part of the rows lack a size; the others show once, few, many or a class for expanded clones.

NA	NA	TRBJ2-5	TRBV7-3	CASSLIGGRIQETQYF	TGTGCCAGCAGCTTAATCGGAGGGAGGATCCAAGAGACCCAGTACTTC
TRBD2	NA	TRBJ2-7	TRBV28	CAGSGGTSGRLYEQYF	TGTGCCGGCAGTGGAGGGACTAGCGGGAGACTATACGAGCAGTACTTC
NA	few	TRBJ1-6	TRBV12-3/TRBV12-4	CASSLKGGRGNSPLHF	TGTGCCAGCAGTTTAAAGGGCGGCAGGGGAAATTCACCCCTCCACTTT
NA	NA	TRBJ1-6	TRBV7-2	CASSSAGVRNSPLHF	TGTGCCAGCAGCTCGGCCGGGGTTCGGAATTCACCCCTCCACTTT
TRBD2	NA	TRBJ2-3	TRBV24-1	CATSDPPRGLAGYTDTQYF	TGTGCCACCAGTGACCCCCCCCGGGGACTAGCGGGATACACAGATACGCAGTATTTT
NA	NA	TRBJ2-3	TRBV9	CASSASGAVGDTQYF	TGTGCCAGCAGCGCATCCGGGGCAGTCGGAGATACGCAGTATTTT
NA	few	TRBJ2-2	TRBV6-6	CASSYERFNTGELFF	TGTGCCAGCAGTTACGAGCGGTTCAACACCGGGGAGCTGTTTTTT
NA	few	TRBJ2-7	TRBV12-3/TRBV12-4	CASSPTSSYEQYF	TGTGCCAGCAGTCCGACTAGCTCCTACGAGCAGTACTTC
NA	few	TRBJ2-5	TRBV5-1	CASSFRAGQETQYF	TGCGCCAGCAGCTTCCGGGCCGGCCAAGAGACCCAGTACTTC
NA	NA	TRBJ2-1	TRBV20-1	CSARESNRGAGEQFF	TGCAGTGCTAGAGAAAGTAACCGGGGGGCGGGTGAGCAGTTCTTC